This entry describes one TCR beta chain. The CDR3 contains 18 residues. The J segment lost 0 bases and the V segment lost 6 bases, leaving 14 bases of the junction unmatched. Germline CDR1 is MNHEY and CDR2 is SMNVEV (reference sequence). These data are taken from a study of blood T cell repertoires in COVID-19. Profiled with immunoSEQ multiplex PCR; TCRdb holds only in-frame clones, not every one. The sample contains 140,000 or so clones, 87% of which appear only once. The sequenced sample was peripheral blood. The sequence was obtained from a woman between 50 and 59 years old with acute or convalescent COVID-19. The genes are TRBV27 and TRBJ2-3, with TRBD1 matching 8 bases. The CDR3 DNA reads TGTGCCAGCAGCGCATACCAGGGGGCCTTCTCTAGCACAGATACGCAGTATTTT. Protein product: CASSAYQGAFSSTDTQYF.